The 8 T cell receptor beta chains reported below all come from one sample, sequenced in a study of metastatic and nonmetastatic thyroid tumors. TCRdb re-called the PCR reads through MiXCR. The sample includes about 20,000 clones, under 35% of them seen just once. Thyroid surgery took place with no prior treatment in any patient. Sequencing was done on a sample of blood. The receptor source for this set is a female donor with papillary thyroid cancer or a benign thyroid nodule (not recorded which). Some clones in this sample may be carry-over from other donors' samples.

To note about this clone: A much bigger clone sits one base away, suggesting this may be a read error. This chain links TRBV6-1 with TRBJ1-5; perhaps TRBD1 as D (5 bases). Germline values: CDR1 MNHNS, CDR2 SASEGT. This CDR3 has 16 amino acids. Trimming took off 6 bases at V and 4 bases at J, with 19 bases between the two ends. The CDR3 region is CASSLGTRQPNQPQHF. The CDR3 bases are TGTGCCAGCAGCTTGGGCACGCGACAGCCGAATCAGCCCCAGCATTTT.

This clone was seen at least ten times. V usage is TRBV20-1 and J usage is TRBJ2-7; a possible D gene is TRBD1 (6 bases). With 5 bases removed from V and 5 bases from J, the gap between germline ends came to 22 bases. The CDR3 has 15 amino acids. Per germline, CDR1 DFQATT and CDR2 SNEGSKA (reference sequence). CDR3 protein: CSARPPNQGWDEQYF. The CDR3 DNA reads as TGCAGTGCTCGACCACCAAATCAGGGGTGGGACGAGCAGTACTTC.

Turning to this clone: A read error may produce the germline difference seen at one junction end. The CDR3 region has the DNA TGTGCCACCTCACTGGGGGTGGAGCAGTACTTC. This sequence encodes CATSLGVEQYF. The V gene is TRBV18, the J gene TRBJ2-7; D possibly uses TRBD1 or TRBD2 (5 bases each). The CDR3 spans 11 residues. Germline V gene sequence: CDR1 KGHSH, CDR2 LQKENI.

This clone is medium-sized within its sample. This CDR3 reads CSAREGGGAQGEQYF. CDR3 coding DNA: TGCAGTGCTAGAGAGGGGGGCGGAGCTCAGGGCGAGCAGTACTTC. The chain carries TRBV20-1 and TRBJ2-7; D possibly uses TRBD1 or TRBD2 (6 bases each). The V gene lost 0 bases and the J gene lost 6 bases, with 18 bases spanning the gap. This CDR3 has 15 amino acids. CDR1 and CDR2 from the germline V gene are DFQATT and SNEGSKA (reference sequence).

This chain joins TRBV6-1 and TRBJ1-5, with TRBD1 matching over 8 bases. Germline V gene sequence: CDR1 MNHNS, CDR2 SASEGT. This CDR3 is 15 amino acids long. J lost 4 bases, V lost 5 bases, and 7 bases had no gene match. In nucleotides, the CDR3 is TGTGCCAGCAGTCGCCGGACAGGGTATAATCAGCCCCAGCATTTT. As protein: CASSRRTGYNQPQHF.

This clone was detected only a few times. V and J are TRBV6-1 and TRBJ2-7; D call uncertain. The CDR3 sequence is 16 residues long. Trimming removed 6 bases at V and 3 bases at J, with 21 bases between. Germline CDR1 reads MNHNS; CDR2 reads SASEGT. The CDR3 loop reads CASSLEASGRFYEQYF. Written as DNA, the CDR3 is TGTGCCAGCAGCTTAGAAGCCTCGGGCAGGTTCTACGAGCAGTACTTC.

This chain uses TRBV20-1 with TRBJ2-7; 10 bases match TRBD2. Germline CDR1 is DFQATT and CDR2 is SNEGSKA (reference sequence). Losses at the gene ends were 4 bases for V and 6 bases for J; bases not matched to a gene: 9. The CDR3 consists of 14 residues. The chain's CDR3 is CSAIGTSERREQYF. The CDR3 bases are TGCAGTGCTATCGGGACTAGCGAACGTCGCGAGCAGTACTTC.

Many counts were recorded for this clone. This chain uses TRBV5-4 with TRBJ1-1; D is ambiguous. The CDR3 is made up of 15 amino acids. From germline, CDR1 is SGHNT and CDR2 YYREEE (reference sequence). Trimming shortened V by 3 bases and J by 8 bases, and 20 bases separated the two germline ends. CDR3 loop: CASSSQMTGGVEAFF. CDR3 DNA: TGTGCCAGCAGCTCCCAAATGACGGGCGGGGTGGAAGCTTTCTTT. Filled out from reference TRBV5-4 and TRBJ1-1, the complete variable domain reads ETGVTQSPTHLIKTRGQQVTLRCSSQSGHNTVSWYQQALGQGPQFIFQYYREEENGRGNFPPRFSGLQFPNYSSELNVNALELDDSALYLCASSSQMTGGVEAFFGQGTRLTVV.